Presented here are 5 T cell receptor beta chains from one specimen sequenced in a study of beta chain features in type 1 diabetes. General study results and limits: Among all four CD4+ subsets, Type 1 diabetes patients had TCRB CDR3s that were moderately but significantly shorter.

Expressed TCRB transcripts were sequenced after all isolated RNA was converted to cDNA. The method was immunoSEQ multiplex PCR; TCRdb's version includes in-frame clones alone and lacks a portion of them. The sample contains approximately 50,000 clones, under 75% of which appear only once. Their specific antigens are unknown. Material for sequencing was stem cell memory CD4+ T cells from blood. These receptors were taken from a young woman with type 1 diabetes.

The gene calls are TRBV7-3 and TRBJ1-1; unclear D gene. Germline V gene sequence: CDR1 SGHTA, CDR2 FQGTGA. CDR3 length: 13 amino acids. Trimming took 2 bases from V and 1 from J, leaving 5 bases between them. The CDR3 region is CASSLQSNTEAFF. The CDR3 DNA reads TGTGCCAGCAGCTTACAGTCGAACACTGAAGCTTTCTTT.

This chain uses TRBV4-1 with TRBJ1-2; the D is unclear. The CDR3 has 12 amino acids. V lost 2 bases, J lost 5 bases, and 6 bases lay in between. Per germline, CDR1 MGHRA and CDR2 YSYEKL. CDR3 in amino acids: CASSQQLYGYTF. DNA of the CDR3: TGCGCCAGCAGCCAACAGTTATATGGCTACACCTTC.

The rearrangement links TRBV29-1 to TRBJ1-2; 9 bases are a match to TRBD1. The germline gives CDR1 SQVTM, CDR2 ANQGSEA. J lost 5 bases, V lost 7 bases, and 8 bases had no gene match. The CDR3 covers 13 residues. CDR3 bases: TGCAGCGCTGAGGGACAGGGCGAGTATGGCTACACCTTC. This codes for CSAEGQGEYGYTF.

Only a few counts were recorded for this clone. The chain employs TRBV15 and TRBJ2-2, with a possible D match to TRBD2 (5 bases). Trimming stripped 5 bases from V and 5 bases from J, with 9 bases between. The CDR3 totals 13 residues. The germline V gene encodes CDR1 LNHNV and CDR2 YYDKDF (reference sequence). Written as DNA, the CDR3 is TGTGCCACCAGCTCGAGGGATACCGGGGAGCTGTTTTTT. Amino acids: CATSSRDTGELFF.

This chain uses TRBV2 with TRBJ1-5; tentative D call: TRBD1 (5 bases). V lost 5 bases and J 5 bases, leaving 16 bases between the germline ends. The CDR3 has 15 amino acids. The germline CDR1 and CDR2 sequences are SNHLY and FYNNEI. The CDR3 protein is CASSSLRVPDQPQHF. CDR3 coding DNA: TGTGCCAGCAGTTCGCTCAGGGTCCCGGATCAGCCCCAGCATTTT.